This T cell receptor beta chain was sequenced during a study of cytomegalovirus exposure and HLA in healthy donors. General study points: Per a later analysis, roughly 17,000 TCR beta sequences showed association with HLA alleles at 0.05 false discovery rate.

13 Jbeta primers and 60 Vbeta primers were used for the PCR. The protocol was immunoSEQ multiplex PCR, while the TCRdb copy is restricted to in-frame clones and leaves out a portion. This table holds about 180,000 clones, about four fifths found once. Points on this clone: What it binds is unknown.

The specimen was PBMCs. This clonotype originated in a man aged 40-55 years in good health and CMV-seronegative.

CDR3 nucleotide sequence: TGTGCCAGCAGTGAAGGGAACGCGGGAGCGGGAGGGACTAGCTGGAACACCGGGGAGCTGTTTTTT. Translating gives CASSEGNAGAGGTSWNTGELFF. The V call is TRBV9, the J call TRBJ2-2; 10 positions match TRBD2. The V gene's germline CDR1 is SGDLS and CDR2 YYNGEE. The CDR3 covers 22 residues. Germline trimming cut 5 bases from V and 1 base from J; bases unmatched to any gene: 23.